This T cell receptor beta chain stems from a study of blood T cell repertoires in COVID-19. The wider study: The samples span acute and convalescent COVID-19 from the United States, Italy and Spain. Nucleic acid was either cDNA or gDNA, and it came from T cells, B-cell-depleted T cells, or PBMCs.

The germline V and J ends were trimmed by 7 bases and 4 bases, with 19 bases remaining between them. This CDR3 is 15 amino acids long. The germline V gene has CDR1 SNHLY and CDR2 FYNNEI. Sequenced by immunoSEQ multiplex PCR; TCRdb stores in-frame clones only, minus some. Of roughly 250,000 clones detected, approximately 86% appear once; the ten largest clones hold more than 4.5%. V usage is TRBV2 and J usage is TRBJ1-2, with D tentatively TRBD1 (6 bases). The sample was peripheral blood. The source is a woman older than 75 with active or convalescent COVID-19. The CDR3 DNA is TGTGCCAGCATCCCCGACAGGCGCTACTTCTATGGCTACACCTTC. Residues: CASIPDRRYFYGYTF.